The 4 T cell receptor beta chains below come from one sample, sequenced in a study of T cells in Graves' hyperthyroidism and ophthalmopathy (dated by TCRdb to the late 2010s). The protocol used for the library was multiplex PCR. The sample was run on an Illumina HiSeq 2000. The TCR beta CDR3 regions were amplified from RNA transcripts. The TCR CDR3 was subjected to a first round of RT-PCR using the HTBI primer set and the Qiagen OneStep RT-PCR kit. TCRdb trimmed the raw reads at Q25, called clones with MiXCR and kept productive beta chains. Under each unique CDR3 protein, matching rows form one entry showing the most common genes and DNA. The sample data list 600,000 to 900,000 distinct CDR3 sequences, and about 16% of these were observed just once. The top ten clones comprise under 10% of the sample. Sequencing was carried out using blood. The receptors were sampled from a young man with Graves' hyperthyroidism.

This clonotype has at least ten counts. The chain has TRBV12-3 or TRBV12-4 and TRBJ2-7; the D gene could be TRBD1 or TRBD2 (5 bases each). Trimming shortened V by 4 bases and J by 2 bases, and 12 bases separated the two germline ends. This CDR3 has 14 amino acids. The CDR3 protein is CASSYGGSPYEQYF. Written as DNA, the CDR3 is TGTGCCAGCAGTTATGGGGGTTCCCCCTACGAGCAGTACTTC.

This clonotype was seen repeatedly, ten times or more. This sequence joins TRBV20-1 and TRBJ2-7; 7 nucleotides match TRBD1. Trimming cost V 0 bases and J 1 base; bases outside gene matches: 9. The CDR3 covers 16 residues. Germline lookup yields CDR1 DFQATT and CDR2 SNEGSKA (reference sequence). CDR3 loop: CSARDFETGLSYEQYF. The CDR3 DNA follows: TGCAGTGCTAGAGATTTTGAGACAGGGCTTTCCTACGAGCAGTACTTC.

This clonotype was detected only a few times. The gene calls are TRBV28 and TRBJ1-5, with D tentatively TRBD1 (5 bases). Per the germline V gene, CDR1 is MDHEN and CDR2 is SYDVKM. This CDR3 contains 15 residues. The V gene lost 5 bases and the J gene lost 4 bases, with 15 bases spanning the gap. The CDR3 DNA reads TGTGCCAGCAGTCCGGGACCCGCCGGTAATCAGCCCCAGCATTTT. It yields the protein CASSPGPAGNQPQHF.

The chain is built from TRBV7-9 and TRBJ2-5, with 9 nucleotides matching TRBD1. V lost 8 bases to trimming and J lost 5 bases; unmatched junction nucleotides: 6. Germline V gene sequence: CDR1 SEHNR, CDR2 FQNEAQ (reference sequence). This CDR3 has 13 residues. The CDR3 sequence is CASEKTGGETQYF. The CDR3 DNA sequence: TGTGCCAGCGAGAAAACAGGGGGCGAGACCCAGTACTTC.